Below, 5 T cell receptor beta chains from the same sample are listed, as sequenced in a study of follicular helper T cells after annual influenza vaccination. Time point: 2014-2015 season, 7 days after vaccination. Data came from immunoSEQ multiplex PCR; TCRdb stores just in-frame clones and leaves some out. The table includes thousands of clones, less than 85% detected once. The source was CXCR5+ CD38- circulating T follicular helper cells from blood, collected 7 days after influenza vaccination. The subset: circulating Tfh, non-naive CD4+CXCR5+PD-1+ (ICOS+CD38+ or ICOS-CD38-). These receptors all stem from an adult who received the influenza vaccine.

This rearrangement joins TRBV19 to TRBJ1-2; weak D call: TRBD1 (5 bases). From germline, CDR1 is LNHDA and CDR2 SQIVND (reference sequence). The V end was cut by 5 bases, the J end by 2 bases, with 15 bases between. CDR3 length: 15 residues. CDR3 region: CASSPIGTANYGYTF. The CDR3 DNA sequence: TGTGCCAGTAGTCCGATCGGGACGGCCAACTATGGCTACACCTTC.

This chain uses TRBV6-5 with TRBJ1-4; 7 bases align to TRBD1. Germline lookup yields CDR1 MNHEY and CDR2 SVGAGI. This CDR3 has 15 residues. The J segment lost 0 bases and the V segment lost 7 bases, leaving 5 bases of the junction unmatched. In DNA form, the CDR3 reads TGTGCCAGCATTAGGGGGCCCGCAACTAATGAAAAACTGTTTTTT. Protein product: CASIRGPATNEKLFF.

The chain links TRBV5-1 to TRBJ1-1; unclear D gene. The V end lost 4 bases, the J end lost 0 bases, and 10 bases lay between the germline ends. In germline, CDR1 is SGHRS, CDR2 YFSETQ. CDR3 length: 14 residues. CDR3 sequence reads: CASSAATVNTEAFF. The CDR3 region has the DNA TGCGCCAGCAGCGCGGCGACGGTGAACACTGAAGCTTTCTTT.

The rearrangement uses TRBV5-1 and TRBJ1-5; 8 bases map to TRBD1. The trim removed 7 bases at V and 7 bases at J, leaving 13 bases unmatched. The CDR3 covers 15 residues. Germline V gives CDR1 SGHRS, CDR2 YFSETQ. This CDR3 is CASLLLTGTGQPQHF. The DNA of the CDR3 is TGCGCCAGCCTGCTCCTAACAGGGACAGGACAGCCCCAGCATTTT.

For the CDR3, the DNA is TGTGCCTTTTTCTGGGTTGATGGCTACACCTTC. Its translation is CAFFWVDGYTF. The chain has TRBV30 and TRBJ1-2; no clear D. Germline assignment: CDR1 GTSNPN and CDR2 SVGIG (reference sequence). CDR3 length: 11 amino acids. Trimming took off 7 bases at V and 6 bases at J, with 12 bases between the two ends.